Reported below is one TCR beta chain. The entry originates in a study of blood T cell repertoires in COVID-19. Sequencing was performed with immunoSEQ multiplex PCR; in TCRdb, only in-frame clones are kept and a portion is missing. The sample comprises about 130,000 clones, roughly 80% of which are singletons, and 2.4% rests with the top ten. Source material: PBMCs or T cells enriched from blood (not recorded which). The TCR comes from a man aged 35-49 years with acute COVID-19.

Here the CDR3 DNA reads TGTGCCAGCAGCTTAGGAGGGCCCCAAGAGACCCAGTACTTC. It translates to CASSLGGPQETQYF. V and J are TRBV7-3 and TRBJ2-5; D might be TRBD2 (6 bases). Between the trimmed V and J ends, which lost 2 bases and 1 base, there was a span of 8 bases. Germline-derived CDR1 and CDR2 are SGHTA and FQGTGA. The CDR3 is 14 amino acids.